This TCR beta chain was observed in a study of post-analysis software for immune sequencing data. Study-wide background: Relapsing-remitting, secondary progressive and progressive-relapsing forms made up the multiple sclerosis disease courses. Findings and caveats of the study: Under F measure analysis, samples from one preparation batch co-clustered strongly. When compared against controls, multiple sclerosis patients showed significantly lower normalized Chao1 diversity. Patients had higher frequencies than controls of about 5 TRBV segments, including TRBV5-6, TRBV5-1 and TRBV20-1.

As to this clonotype: Its antigen remains unknown.

From germline, CDR1 is SGHRS and CDR2 YFSETQ. The CDR3 contains 15 residues. TCR beta cDNA libraries had unique molecular identifiers. A population of roughly 0.85 to 10 million T cells gave rise to 400,000 to 550,000 cDNA molecules. TCRdb re-analysed the PCR reads in MiXCR, keeping a single row per CDR3 protein. The table shows fewer than 850,000 distinct CDR3 sequences, with 30% occurring only once. This sequence was found in a girl aged 10-17 years with multiple sclerosis. The source material was blood. This sequence joins TRBV5-1 and TRBJ2-5, with D maybe TRBD1 (5 bases). Gene TRBJ2-7 matches the end of the DNA better, so the J call may be wrong. As DNA, the CDR3 is TGCGCCAGCAGCTTGCAGGGATATTCGACCAACGAGCAGTACTTC. Its translation is CASSLQGYSTNEQYF.